This T cell receptor (beta chain) was sequenced in a study of CD8 T cells in ankylosing spondylitis. Study-level points and caveats: Ankylosing spondylitis blood appeared to carry a characteristic TCR beta motif of roughly eight highly homologous variants. A CD8+ phenotype characterized the disease-linked clones, which were relatively rare in peripheral blood. Researchers reportedly found disease-linked clones significantly enriched in matched ankylosing spondylitis synovial fluid.

Germline V CDR1 and CDR2: SEHNR, FQNEAQ (reference sequence). V dropped 1 base and J dropped 2 bases, with 4 bases sitting between them. This CDR3 is built from 13 residues. This clonotype has at least ten counts. The antigen is not known. Using its own MiXCR run on the 5' RACE reads, TCRdb lists one record per CDR3 protein. The sample shows 450,000 to 550,000 distinct CDR3 sequences, about 5.4% of them seen only once. Sequencing was carried out using blood, either unsorted or a sorted T cell fraction (not recorded which). The rearrangement links TRBV7-9 to TRBJ2-3; D ambiguous. The sequence derives from a male donor with ankylosing spondylitis. CDR3: CASSLETTDTQYF. The CDR3 nucleotides are TGTGCCAGCAGCTTAGAGACCACAGATACGCAGTATTTT.